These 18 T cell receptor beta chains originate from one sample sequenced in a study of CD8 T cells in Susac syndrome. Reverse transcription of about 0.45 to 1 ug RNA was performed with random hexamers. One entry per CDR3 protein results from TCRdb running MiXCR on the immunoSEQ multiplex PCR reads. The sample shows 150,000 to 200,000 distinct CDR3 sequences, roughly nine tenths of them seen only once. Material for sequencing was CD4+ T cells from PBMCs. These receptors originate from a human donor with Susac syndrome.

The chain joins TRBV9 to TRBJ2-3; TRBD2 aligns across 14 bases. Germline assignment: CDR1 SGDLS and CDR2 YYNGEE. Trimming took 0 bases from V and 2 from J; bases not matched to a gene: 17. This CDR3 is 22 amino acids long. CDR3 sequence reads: CASSVEGGLAGVPIRYTDTQYF. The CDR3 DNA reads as TGTGCCAGCAGCGTAGAAGGGGGACTAGCGGGAGTCCCAATAAGATACACAGATACGCAGTATTTT.

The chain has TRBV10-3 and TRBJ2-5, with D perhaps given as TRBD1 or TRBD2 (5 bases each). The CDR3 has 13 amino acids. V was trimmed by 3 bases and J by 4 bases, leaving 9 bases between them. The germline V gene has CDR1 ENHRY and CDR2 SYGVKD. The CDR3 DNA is TGTGCCATCAGTGACAGGGACGGAGAGACCCAGTACTTC. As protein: CAISDRDGETQYF.

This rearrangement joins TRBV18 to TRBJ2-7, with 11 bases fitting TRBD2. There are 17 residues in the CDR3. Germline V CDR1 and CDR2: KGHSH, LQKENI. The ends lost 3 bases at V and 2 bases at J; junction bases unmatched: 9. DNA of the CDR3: TGTGCCAGCTCACCTCAAGAGGGACTAGCGGACCCCTACGAGCAGTACTTC. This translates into CASSPQEGLADPYEQYF.

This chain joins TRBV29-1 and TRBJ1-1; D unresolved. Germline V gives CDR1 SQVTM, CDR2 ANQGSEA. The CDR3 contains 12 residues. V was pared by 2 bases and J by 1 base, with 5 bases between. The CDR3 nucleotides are TGCAGCGTTGAATCGGGGAACACTGAAGCTTTCTTT. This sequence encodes CSVESGNTEAFF.

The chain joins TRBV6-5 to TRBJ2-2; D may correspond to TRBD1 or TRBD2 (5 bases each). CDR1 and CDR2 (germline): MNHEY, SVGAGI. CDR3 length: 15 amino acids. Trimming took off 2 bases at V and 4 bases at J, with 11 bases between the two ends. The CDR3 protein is CASSYDGAGTGELFF. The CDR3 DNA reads TGTGCCAGCAGTTACGACGGGGCGGGCACCGGGGAGCTGTTTTTT.

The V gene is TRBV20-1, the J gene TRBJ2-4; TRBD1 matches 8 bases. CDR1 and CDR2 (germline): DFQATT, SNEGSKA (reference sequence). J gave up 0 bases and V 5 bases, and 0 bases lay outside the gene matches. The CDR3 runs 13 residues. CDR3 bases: TGCAGTGCTGACAGGGGAGCCAAAAACATTCAGTACTTC. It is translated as CSADRGAKNIQYF.

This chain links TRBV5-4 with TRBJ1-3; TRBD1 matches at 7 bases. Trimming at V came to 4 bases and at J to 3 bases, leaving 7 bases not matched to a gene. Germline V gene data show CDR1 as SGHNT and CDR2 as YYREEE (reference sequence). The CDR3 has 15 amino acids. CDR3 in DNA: TGTGCCAGCAGCGAAAGGGGGCCTTTTGGAAACACCATATATTTT. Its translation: CASSERGPFGNTIYF.

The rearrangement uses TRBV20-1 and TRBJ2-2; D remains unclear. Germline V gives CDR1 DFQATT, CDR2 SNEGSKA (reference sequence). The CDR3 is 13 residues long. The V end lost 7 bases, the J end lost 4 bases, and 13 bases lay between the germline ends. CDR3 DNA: TGCAGTGTATCGCAGGTTGTCACCGGGGAGCTGTTTTTT. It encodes CSVSQVVTGELFF.

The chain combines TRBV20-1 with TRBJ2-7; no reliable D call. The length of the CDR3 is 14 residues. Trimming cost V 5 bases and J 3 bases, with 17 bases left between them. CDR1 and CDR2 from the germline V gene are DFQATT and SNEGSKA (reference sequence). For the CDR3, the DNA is TGCAGTGCTCCTAAGTGGGGTGTCGGCTACGAGCAGTACTTC. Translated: CSAPKWGVGYEQYF.

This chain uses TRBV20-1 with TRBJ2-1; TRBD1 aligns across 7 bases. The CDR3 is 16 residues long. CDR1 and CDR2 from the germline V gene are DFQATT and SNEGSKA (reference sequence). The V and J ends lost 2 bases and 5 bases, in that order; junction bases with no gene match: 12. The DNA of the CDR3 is TGCAGTGCTAGATCAACAGGGGCTCTTGCACACAATGAGCAGTTCTTC. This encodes CSARSTGALAHNEQFF.

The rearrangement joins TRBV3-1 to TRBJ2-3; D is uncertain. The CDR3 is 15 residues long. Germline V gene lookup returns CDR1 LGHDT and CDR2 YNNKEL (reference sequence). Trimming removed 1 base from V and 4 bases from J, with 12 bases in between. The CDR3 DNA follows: TGTGCCAGCAGCCAAGCTGGCTCTGGCGCAGATACGCAGTATTTT. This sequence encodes CASSQAGSGADTQYF.

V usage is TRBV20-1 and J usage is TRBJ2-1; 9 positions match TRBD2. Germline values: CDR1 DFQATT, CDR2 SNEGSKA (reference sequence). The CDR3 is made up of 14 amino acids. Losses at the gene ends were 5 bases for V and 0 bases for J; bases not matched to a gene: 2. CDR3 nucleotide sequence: TGCAGTGCTGTTAGCGGGAGCTCCTACAATGAGCAGTTCTTC. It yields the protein CSAVSGSSYNEQFF.

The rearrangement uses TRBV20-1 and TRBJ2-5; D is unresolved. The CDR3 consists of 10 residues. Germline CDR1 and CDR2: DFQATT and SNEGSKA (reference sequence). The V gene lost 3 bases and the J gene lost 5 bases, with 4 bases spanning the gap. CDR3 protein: CSARSETQYF. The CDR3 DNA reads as TGCAGTGCTAGGTCCGAGACCCAGTACTTC.

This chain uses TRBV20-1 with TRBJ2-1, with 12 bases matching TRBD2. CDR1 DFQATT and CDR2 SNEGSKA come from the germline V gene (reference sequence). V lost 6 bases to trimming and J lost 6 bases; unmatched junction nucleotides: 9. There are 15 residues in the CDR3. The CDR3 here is CSAGVTSGSRNEQFF. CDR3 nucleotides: TGCAGTGCGGGCGTGACTAGCGGGAGTCGCAATGAGCAGTTCTTC.

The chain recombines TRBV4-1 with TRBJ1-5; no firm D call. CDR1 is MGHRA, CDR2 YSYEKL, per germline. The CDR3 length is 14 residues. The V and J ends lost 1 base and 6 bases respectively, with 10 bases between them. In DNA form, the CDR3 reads TGCGCCAGCAGCCAAGTGTATTCCACTCAGCCCCAGCATTTT. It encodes CASSQVYSTQPQHF.

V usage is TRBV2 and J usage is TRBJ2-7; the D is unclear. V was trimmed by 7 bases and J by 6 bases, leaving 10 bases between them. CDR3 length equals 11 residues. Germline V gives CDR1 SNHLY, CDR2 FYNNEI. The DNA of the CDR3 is TGTGCCAGCAAAATAGATGGCGAGCAGTACTTC. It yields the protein CASKIDGEQYF.

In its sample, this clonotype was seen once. Here the CDR3 reads CASSLLAGGAYEQYF. CDR3 bases: TGTGCCAGCAGCCTACTAGCGGGGGGTGCCTACGAGCAGTACTTC. The chain has TRBV5-6 and TRBJ2-7; 12 nucleotides line up with TRBD2. Germline V gene lookup returns CDR1 SGHDT and CDR2 YYEEEE. V shed 4 bases, J shed 2 bases, and the junction held 4 bases outside the gene matches. The CDR3 contains 15 residues.

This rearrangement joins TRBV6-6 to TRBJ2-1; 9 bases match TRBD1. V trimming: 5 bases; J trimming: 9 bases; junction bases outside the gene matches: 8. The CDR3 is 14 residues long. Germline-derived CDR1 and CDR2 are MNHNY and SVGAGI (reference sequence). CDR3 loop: CASSLRDRESEQFF. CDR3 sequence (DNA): TGTGCCAGCAGTCTCCGGGACAGGGAAAGTGAGCAGTTCTTC.